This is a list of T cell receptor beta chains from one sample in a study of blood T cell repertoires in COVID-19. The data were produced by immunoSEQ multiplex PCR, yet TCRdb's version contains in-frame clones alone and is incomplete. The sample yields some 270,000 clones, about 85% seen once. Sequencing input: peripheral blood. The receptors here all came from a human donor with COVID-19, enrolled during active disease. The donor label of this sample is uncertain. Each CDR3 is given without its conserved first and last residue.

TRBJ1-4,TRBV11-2,ASSVYEKLF
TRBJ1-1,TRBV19,ASSMTGGNTEAF
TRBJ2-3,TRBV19,ASSRPSGRGSSTDTQY
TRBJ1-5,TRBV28,ANSGQYNQPQH
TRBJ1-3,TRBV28,ASSFHRGSGNTIY
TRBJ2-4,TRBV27,ASSVGLGENIQY
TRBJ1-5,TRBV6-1,ASSALSGYSNQPQH
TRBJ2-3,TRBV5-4,ASSFIEDNPVGDTQY
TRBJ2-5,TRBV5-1,ASSPTTSVQETQY
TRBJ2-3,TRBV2,ASSERQGEIGTQY
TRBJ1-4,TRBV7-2,ASTSSWGQGEKLF
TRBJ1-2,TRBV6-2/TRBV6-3,ASIPAGSNYGYT
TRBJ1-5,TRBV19,ASSNRGTDQPQH
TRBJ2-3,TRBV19,ASSATLAGGTDTQY
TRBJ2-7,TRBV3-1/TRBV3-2,ASSQVTGVGNEQY
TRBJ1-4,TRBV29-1,SVDRPGVEKLF
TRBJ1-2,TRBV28,ASNVGTTDGYT
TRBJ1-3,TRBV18,ASSPNPGSSGNTIY
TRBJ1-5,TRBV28,ASQGGYSNQPQH
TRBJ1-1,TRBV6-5,ASSQGNLNTEAF
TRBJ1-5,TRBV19,ASSGQHNQPQH
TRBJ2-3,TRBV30,AWSVATGRTDTQY
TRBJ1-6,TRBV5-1,ASSPGTGGSPLH
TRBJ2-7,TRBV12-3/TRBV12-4,ASREEGRDGQY
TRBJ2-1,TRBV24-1,ATSEPQGNYNEQF
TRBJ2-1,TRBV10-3,AISGGPGHGYEQF
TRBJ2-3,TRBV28,ASSPPDGGRVGNTDTQY
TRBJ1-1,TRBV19,ASSISFGDTEAF
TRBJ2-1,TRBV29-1,SVETGRREQALNEQF
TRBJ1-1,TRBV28,ASRPSGVGTEAF
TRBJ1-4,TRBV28,ASSWTGTNEKLF
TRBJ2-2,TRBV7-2,ASSLAGGTGELF
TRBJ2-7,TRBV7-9,ASSLPFAGNEQY
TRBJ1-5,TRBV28,ASGTTGGGQPQH
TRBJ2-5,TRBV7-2,ASSFSGPEETQY
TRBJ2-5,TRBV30,AWSWRLGETQY
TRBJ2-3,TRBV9,ASSVTGQGFTDTQY
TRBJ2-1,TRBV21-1,ASSKSPNEQF
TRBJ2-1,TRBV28,ASSRAGLADSYNEQF
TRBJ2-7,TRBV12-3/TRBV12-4,ATRPAGAYEQY
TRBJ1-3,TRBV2,ASSIRNTIY
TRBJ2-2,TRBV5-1,ASSFQGFANTGELF
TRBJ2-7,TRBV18,ASSPLSAGSSYEQY